One and the same sample provided the 11 T cell receptor beta chains below, sequenced in a study of blood T cells in healthy people across ages. The authors ran a second PCR of 7 to 11 cycles using a sample-barcoded 5' primer and a J-beta primer mix. TCRdb independently ran MiXCR on the 5' RACE reads; one entry per CDR3 protein. The repertoire consists of about 1 million distinct CDR3 sequences, with 45% occurring once and the leading ten covering about 19%. The source material was blood. These receptors all come from a woman aged 55-70 years in good health.

The CDR3 DNA sequence: TGCAGCGTTAGGTGGGGGGGGGGCTCTGGGGCCAACGTCCTGACTTTC. This sequence encodes CSVRWGGGSGANVLTF. The chain combines TRBV29-1 with TRBJ2-6; 7 bases align to TRBD2. V lost 5 bases, J lost 0 bases, and 7 bases stayed unmatched. The germline V gene has CDR1 SQVTM and CDR2 ANQGSEA. The CDR3 spans 16 residues. The whole variable domain, filled in from reference TRBV29-1 and TRBJ2-6, reads SAVISQKPSRDICQRGTSLTIQCQVDSQVTMMFWYRQQPGQSLTLIATANQGSEATYESGFVIDKFPISRPNLTFSTLTVSNMSPEDSSIYLCSVRWGGGSGANVLTFGAGSRLTVL.

The chain has TRBV9 and TRBJ2-1; weak D call: TRBD2 (6 bases). Germline V lookup: CDR1 SGDLS, CDR2 YYNGEE. The CDR3 has 14 residues. The V end lost 2 bases, the J end lost 10 bases, and 16 bases lay between the germline ends. CDR3 in amino acids: CASSVGAGWDEQFF. CDR3 sequence (DNA): TGTGCCAGCAGCGTGGGTGCGGGATGGGACGAGCAGTTCTTC.

J is TRBJ2-3 and V is TRBV27; 7 bases are shared with TRBD1. The CDR3 covers 13 residues. J was trimmed by 3 bases and V by 6 bases; bases with no gene match: 3. Germline assignment: CDR1 MNHEY and CDR2 SMNVEV (reference sequence). The CDR3 nucleotides are TGTGCCAGCAGGCAGACAGGGACAGATACGCAGTATTTT. It yields the protein CASRQTGTDTQYF.

This clonotype turned up a few times. V gene TRBV20-1 combines with J gene TRBJ2-4; TRBD1 matches 7 bases. The ends lost 0 bases at V and 2 bases at J; junction bases unmatched: 7. CDR1 is DFQATT and CDR2 is SNEGSKA in the germline V gene (reference sequence). The length of the CDR3 is 16 residues. CDR3 coding DNA: TGCAGTGCTAGAGACTTTCTGACAGGGACCAAAAACATTCAGTACTTC. It translates to CSARDFLTGTKNIQYF.

The chain combines TRBV20-1 with TRBJ2-7, with TRBD1 matching 7 bases. The V and J ends lost 2 bases and 7 bases, in that order; junction bases with no gene match: 20. In germline, CDR1 is DFQATT, CDR2 SNEGSKA (reference sequence). CDR3 length: 17 residues. Here the CDR3 DNA reads TGCAGTGCTAGATATCCGAATAGTAAGGACAGGTCATGGGAGCAGTACTTC. This codes for CSARYPNSKDRSWEQYF.

This clonotype was detected many times. This chain uses TRBV29-1 with TRBJ2-7; 7 bases are a match to TRBD1. Germline V gives CDR1 SQVTM, CDR2 ANQGSEA. The V gene end was trimmed by 4 bases and the J gene end by 3 bases; junction bases not matched to a gene: 3. The CDR3 loop spans 12 amino acids. CDR3 in amino acids: CSVATGNYEQYF. The CDR3 DNA reads as TGCAGCGTTGCGACAGGGAACTACGAGCAGTACTTC.

The chain uses TRBV28 and TRBJ2-3, with 7 nucleotides matching TRBD1. J gave up 10 bases and V 5 bases, and 12 bases lay outside the gene matches. Germline V gene sequence: CDR1 MDHEN, CDR2 SYDVKM. There are 14 residues in the CDR3. CDR3: CASSPSTQGTPQYF. The CDR3 bases are TGTGCCAGCAGTCCAAGTACACAGGGGACCCCGCAGTATTTT.

This clonotype was counted between two and nine times. This may stem from a read error, because a much larger clone lies one nucleotide away. V and J are TRBV7-2 and TRBJ2-3, with 7 bases aligning to TRBD2. Germline V gene lookup returns CDR1 SGHTA and CDR2 FQGNSA. The CDR3 consists of 15 residues. The CDR3 is CASSLAGGHTDAQYF. The CDR3 DNA reads TGTGCCAGCAGCTTAGCGGGAGGGCACACAGATGCGCAGTATTTT.

The J gene is TRBJ2-4, the V gene TRBV20-1; D is unresolved. CDR1 and CDR2 from the germline V gene are DFQATT and SNEGSKA (reference sequence). This CDR3 contains 13 residues. V lost 3 bases to trimming and J lost 5 bases, with 11 bases between them. CDR3 region: CSARVDAENIQYF. As DNA, the CDR3 is TGCAGTGCTAGGGTTGACGCCGAAAACATTCAGTACTTC.

The rearrangement links TRBV2 to TRBJ1-2; D gene uncertain. The germline V and J ends were trimmed by 7 bases and 2 bases, with 14 bases remaining between them. The CDR3 contains 14 residues. The germline gives CDR1 SNHLY, CDR2 FYNNEI. This chain's CDR3 is CASTVSRTNYGYTF. For the CDR3, the DNA is TGTGCCAGCACGGTCTCTAGAACAAACTATGGCTACACCTTC.

This clonotype turned up a few times. The chain employs TRBV20-1 and TRBJ2-3; tentatively, D is TRBD1 or TRBD2 (5 bases each). Germline V gene sequence: CDR1 DFQATT, CDR2 SNEGSKA (reference sequence). This CDR3 is built from 13 residues. Trimming stripped 3 bases from V and 4 bases from J, with 11 bases between. The CDR3 region has the DNA TGCAGTGCTAGTGAAATGGGACCAGATACGCAGTATTTT. This gives the protein CSASEMGPDTQYF.